One TCR beta chain is described in this entry. What it binds is not known. CDR1 is DFQATT, CDR2 SNEGSKA, per germline (reference sequence). This CDR3 region has 13 residues. The data belong to a study of T cells expressing NK-cell markers. Whole-study findings and limits: HCMV specificity of expanded NKG2C+ T cell clones remained unclear.

Using the 5' RACE reads, TCRdb records one entry per CDR3 protein without DNA. The table gives a few hundred thousand distinct CDR3 sequences; the top ten clones make up less than 4.5% of it. The J gene is TRBJ2-7, the V gene TRBV20-1; the D call from TCRdb, TRBD1, cannot be confirmed without DNA. This TCR derives from a man between 18 and 35 years old in good health. Sequencing used blood T cells: a sorted CD56 or NKG2C T cell subset, CD4+ or CD8+ T cells, or bulk PBMC T cells (not recorded which). CDR3 residues: CSATMDRGYEQYF.